Below, 28 T cell receptor beta chains from the same sample are listed, as sequenced in a study of cytomegalovirus exposure and HLA in healthy donors. PCR was performed using 60 Vbeta and 13 Jbeta primers. Measured with immunoSEQ multiplex PCR; TCRdb has only the in-frame clones, and not every one. The sample holds over 150,000 clones; about four fifths are singletons and the top ten take roughly 5%. Sequenced: PBMCs. The receptors here all came from a man aged 25 to 40 in good health and CMV-seronegative.

The V gene is TRBV12-5, the J gene TRBJ1-1; tentative D call: TRBD1 (5 bases). V was shortened by 2 bases and J by 1 base, with 20 bases between the two germline ends. The CDR3 totals 18 residues. CDR1 and CDR2 (germline): LGHNT, FRNRAP. CDR3 DNA sequence: TGTGCTAGTGGTTTGTTCATTACTATGGCAGGGCGGAACACTGAAGCTTTCTTT. Translated: CASGLFITMAGRNTEAFF.

This sequence joins TRBV5-1 and TRBJ2-1; 9 bases align to TRBD2. V lost 8 bases, J lost 10 bases, and 10 bases stayed unmatched. CDR1 and CDR2 from the germline V gene are SGHRS and YFSETQ. The CDR3 runs to 13 residues. Here the CDR3 reads CASRGGAGGEQFF. CDR3 DNA: TGCGCCAGTAGAGGCGGGGCGGGAGGGGAGCAGTTCTTC.

This clone was detected once. V gene TRBV13 combines with J gene TRBJ2-5; 9 bases are a match to TRBD1. V trimming: 2 bases; J trimming: 3 bases; junction bases outside the gene matches: 4. The length of the CDR3 is 15 residues. CDR1 is PRHDT and CDR2 is FYEKMQ in the germline V gene (reference sequence). CDR3 sequence reads: CASSLITGGEETQYF. CDR3 coding DNA: TGTGCCAGCAGCTTAATTACAGGGGGCGAAGAGACCCAGTACTTC.

The rearrangement uses TRBV5-6 and TRBJ1-3, with a weak D call TRBD1 (5 bases). With 0 bases removed from V and 9 bases from J, the gap between germline ends came to 13 bases. This CDR3 is 14 amino acids long. From germline, CDR1 is SGHDT and CDR2 YYEEEE. As DNA, the CDR3 is TGTGCCAGCAGCTTGGGACAGAGTCCCATCACCATATATTTT. Residues: CASSLGQSPITIYF.

This clone was counted between two and nine times. This chain links TRBV27 with TRBJ2-5; 10 bases are a match to TRBD2. This CDR3 has 19 residues. Germline trimming cut 6 bases from V and 7 bases from J; bases unmatched to any gene: 23. CDR1 and CDR2 (germline): MNHEY, SMNVEV (reference sequence). CDR3 protein: CASRPAGSVAGGPHGTQYF. For the CDR3, the DNA is TGTGCCAGCAGGCCGGCAGGGTCGGTAGCGGGGGGCCCGCACGGGACCCAGTACTTC.

This clone has only a few counts. The V gene is TRBV30, the J gene TRBJ1-5; D is unclear. The CDR3 contains 12 residues. Germline CDR1 GTSNPN, CDR2 SVGIG (reference sequence). V lost 3 bases and J lost 6, with 9 bases in between. CDR3 DNA: TGTGCCTGGAGCCCTCTAGGTCAGCCCCAGCATTTT. It codes for CAWSPLGQPQHF.

The DNA of the CDR3 is TGTGCCAGCAGCTTAGGGGCGGGAGAGCAGTACTTC. It encodes CASSLGAGEQYF. The chain recombines TRBV11-2 with TRBJ2-7; maybe TRBD2 (6 bases). The CDR3 consists of 12 residues. Trimming removed 1 base from V and 7 bases from J, with 8 bases in between. CDR1 SGHAT and CDR2 FQNNGV come from the germline V gene.

The rearrangement joins TRBV29-1 to TRBJ2-1; the match to TRBD2 covers 11 bases. Germline V CDR1 and CDR2: SQVTM, ANQGSEA. The J segment lost 6 bases and the V segment lost 6 bases, leaving 7 bases of the junction unmatched. The CDR3 length is 14 residues. In DNA form, the CDR3 reads TGCAGCGTATTACTAGCGGGAGATGGCAATGAGCAGTTCTTC. Translated, it gives CSVLLAGDGNEQFF.

The chain uses TRBV30 and TRBJ2-7; maybe TRBD2 (6 bases). The V and J ends lost 0 bases and 6 bases respectively, with 9 bases between them. The CDR3 spans 12 residues. Germline V gene lookup returns CDR1 GTSNPN and CDR2 SVGIG (reference sequence). CDR3: CAWSVAGGEQYF. The CDR3 DNA is TGTGCCTGGAGTGTAGCCGGGGGCGAGCAGTACTTC.

J is TRBJ1-5 and V is TRBV5-6; no firm D call. The V and J ends lost 0 bases and 2 bases respectively, with 12 bases between them. The CDR3 sequence is 16 residues long. Germline-derived CDR1 and CDR2 are SGHDT and YYEEEE. CDR3: CASSLGRWRGNQPQHF. The CDR3 DNA is TGTGCCAGCAGCTTGGGCCGTTGGAGGGGCAATCAGCCCCAGCATTTT. The complete variable domain, with remaining parts taken from reference TRBV5-6 and TRBJ1-5, reads DAGVTQSPTHLIKTRGQQVTLRCSPKSGHDTVSWYQQALGQGPQFIFQYYEEEERQRGNFPDRFSGHQFPNYSSELNVNALLLGDSALYLCASSLGRWRGNQPQHFGDGTRLSIL.

This chain joins TRBV7-9 and TRBJ1-2; 7 positions match TRBD1. Germline assignment: CDR1 SEHNR and CDR2 FQNEAQ (reference sequence). The CDR3 consists of 15 residues. J lost 2 bases, V lost 6 bases, and 9 bases had no gene match. CDR3 nucleotide sequence: TGTGCCAGCAGTAGAACAGGGGCGTACAACTATGGCTACACCTTC. It codes for CASSRTGAYNYGYTF.

The chain is built from TRBV10-1 and TRBJ1-1; TRBD1 matches 9 bases. The V gene end was trimmed by 3 bases and the J gene end by 0 bases; junction bases not matched to a gene: 2. CDR3 length: 15 residues. CDR1 is WNHNN, CDR2 SYGVQD, per germline (reference sequence). CDR3 sequence reads: CASSDGTGLNTEAFF. The CDR3 DNA reads TGCGCCAGCAGTGACGGGACAGGGTTGAACACTGAAGCTTTCTTT.

Comment on this clone: The junction departs from the called germline gene at one end, perhaps through a read error. The rearrangement uses TRBV27 and TRBJ1-2; 9 bases are a match to TRBD1. Looked up from germline, CDR1 is MNHEY and CDR2 is SMNVEV (reference sequence). The CDR3 totals 13 residues. The CDR3 here is CTSSTDRGGFFTF. The CDR3 DNA reads as TGTACCAGCAGTACCGACAGGGGGGGGTTTTTCACCTTC.

This clone was found once. The chain is built from TRBV7-9 and TRBJ1-3; D not certain. The V and J ends lost 3 bases and 8 bases respectively, with 14 bases between them. Looked up from germline, CDR1 is SEHNR and CDR2 is FQNEAQ (reference sequence). The CDR3 loop spans 14 amino acids. The CDR3 nucleotides are TGTGCCAGCAGCTTCTCAAGCCTTGCGGACACCATATATTTT. Protein product: CASSFSSLADTIYF.

This chain connects TRBV29-1 to TRBJ2-7; D may be TRBD1 (6 bases). The CDR3 totals 11 residues. The ends were cut back, 5 bases at V and 7 bases at J, with 12 bases in the middle. Germline V CDR1 and CDR2: SQVTM, ANQGSEA. The CDR3 DNA reads TGCAGCGTTCCACAGGGTGGAGAGCAGTACTTC. Protein sequence: CSVPQGGEQYF.

Only a few counts were recorded for this clone. The V call is TRBV15, the J call TRBJ1-5; D is uncertain. The CDR3 has 12 amino acids. Per germline, CDR1 LNHNV and CDR2 YYDKDF (reference sequence). V was shortened by 0 bases and J by 11 bases, with 8 bases between the two germline ends. In DNA form, the CDR3 reads TGTGCCACCAGCAGAGAGCTCTCGGCCCAGCATTTT. The encoded protein is CATSRELSAQHF.

This CDR3 reads CASSQDGGYEQYF. The CDR3 bases are TGCGCCAGCAGCCAAGACGGCGGCTACGAGCAGTACTTC. The V gene is TRBV4-3, the J gene TRBJ2-7; D is uncertain. Germline V gene data show CDR1 as LGHNA and CDR2 as YSLEER. The CDR3 consists of 13 residues. Trimming took 0 bases from V and 3 from J, leaving 6 bases between them.

Turning to this clone: Other DNA sequences within the sample encode an identical CDR3. The chain carries TRBV11-3 and TRBJ2-7; 12 nucleotides agree with TRBD2. The length of the CDR3 is 14 residues. The V segment lost 3 bases and the J segment 4 bases; nucleotides outside the gene matches: 1. Germline V gives CDR1 SGHNT, CDR2 YENEEA. The chain's CDR3 is CASSLTSGSYEQYF. The CDR3 coding sequence is TGTGCCAGCAGCTTGACTAGCGGGAGTTACGAGCAGTACTTC.

The chain couples TRBV7-7 to TRBJ2-1, with TRBD2 identical over 12 bases. V trimming: 1 base; J trimming: 4 bases; junction bases outside the gene matches: 8. The germline CDR1 and CDR2 sequences are SSHAT and FNYEAQ (reference sequence). This CDR3 is 18 amino acids long. The CDR3 DNA is TGTGCCAGCAGCTTAGGCCAAGAAACTAGCGGGGGGTACAATGAGCAGTTCTTC. Translated: CASSLGQETSGGYNEQFF.

V is TRBV15 and J is TRBJ2-5; a possible D gene is TRBD2 (5 bases). Trimming cost V 0 bases and J 4 bases, with 21 bases left between them. The CDR3 has 18 residues. CDR1 is LNHNV and CDR2 is YYDKDF in the germline V gene (reference sequence). The CDR3 region is CATSRDKGRVAWGETQYF. The CDR3 DNA sequence: TGTGCCACCAGCAGAGATAAAGGGAGAGTAGCGTGGGGAGAGACCCAGTACTTC.

The chain uses TRBV7-8 and TRBJ1-2; TRBD1 agrees at 8 bases. The V gene's germline CDR1 is SGHVS and CDR2 FQNEAQ. Trimming removed 2 bases from V and 5 bases from J; junction bases left unmatched: 4. This CDR3 spans 14 amino acids. The CDR3 here is CASSLTTGGYGYTF. In nucleotides, the CDR3 is TGTGCCAGCAGCTTAACCACAGGGGGATATGGCTACACCTTC.

The CDR3 region is CASTEAGVFNEQFF. CDR3 DNA sequence: TGTGCCTCCACAGAAGCGGGAGTGTTCAATGAGCAGTTCTTC. The chain is built from TRBV19 and TRBJ2-1; 8 bases agree with TRBD2. The CDR3 runs 14 residues. CDR1 and CDR2 from the germline V gene are LNHDA and SQIVND (reference sequence). Unmatched junction bases numbered 12, after V lost 11 bases and J lost 6 bases. Based on the CDR3 plus reference TRBV19 and TRBJ2-1, the full variable domain is DGGITQSPKYLFRKEGQNVTLSCEQNLNHDAMYWYRQDPGQGLRLIYYSQIVNDFQKGDIAEGYSVSREKKESFPLTVTSAQKNPTAFYLCASTEAGVFNEQFFGPGTRLTVL.

The chain links TRBV28 to TRBJ1-1, with TRBD1 as a possible D gene (5 bases). The CDR3 has 14 amino acids. Germline CDR1 and CDR2: MDHEN and SYDVKM. The ends were cut back, 4 bases at V and 1 base at J, with 10 bases in the middle. The CDR3 loop is CASSWGGENTEAFF. DNA of the CDR3: TGTGCCAGCAGTTGGGGGGGAGAGAACACTGAAGCTTTCTTT.

V and J are TRBV6-1 and TRBJ2-2, with D perhaps matching TRBD2 (6 bases). Germline CDR1 reads MNHNS; CDR2 reads SASEGT. V was trimmed by 11 bases and J by 9 bases, leaving 16 bases between them. The CDR3 is 12 residues long. CDR3 residues: CAGQGGYRELFF. The CDR3 nucleotides read TGTGCCGGCCAGGGAGGATATCGGGAGCTGTTTTTT.

The chain uses TRBV5-5 and TRBJ2-1; tentative D call: TRBD1 (5 bases). Germline V gene lookup returns CDR1 SGHKS and CDR2 YYEKEE (reference sequence). The CDR3 is made up of 16 amino acids. Trimming took 7 bases from V and 2 from J, leaving 19 bases between them. This CDR3 is CASGFYTGLTYNEQFF. In DNA, the CDR3 is TGTGCCAGCGGATTTTATACAGGCCTAACCTACAATGAGCAGTTCTTC. Complete variable domain (other parts from reference TRBV5-5 and TRBJ2-1): DAGVTQSPTHLIKTRGQQVTLRCSPISGHKSVSWYQQVLGQGPQFIFQYYEKEERGRGNFPDRFSARQFPNYSSELNVNALLLGDSALYLCASGFYTGLTYNEQFFGPGTRLTVL.

The chain has TRBV5-4 and TRBJ2-1; D gene ambiguous. V lost 0 bases and J 10 bases, leaving 8 bases between the germline ends. The CDR3 runs 12 residues. Per the germline V gene, CDR1 is SGHNT and CDR2 is YYREEE (reference sequence). Here the CDR3 reads CASSLAGLEQFF. The DNA of the CDR3 is TGTGCCAGCAGCTTGGCAGGATTAGAGCAGTTCTTC.

This chain connects TRBV5-1 to TRBJ1-1; possible D gene TRBD1, 5 bases. CDR3 size: 14 residues. The germline CDR1 and CDR2 sequences are SGHRS and YFSETQ. The V end was cut by 0 bases, the J end by 4 bases, with 10 bases between. CDR3 sequence: CASSLGGELTEAFF. CDR3 DNA sequence: TGCGCCAGCAGCTTGGGGGGGGAGCTCACTGAAGCTTTCTTT.

This chain joins TRBV29-1 and TRBJ2-3; tentative D call: TRBD2 (6 bases). Germline V gene data show CDR1 as SQVTM and CDR2 as ANQGSEA. There are 14 residues in the CDR3. V shed 7 bases and J shed 2 bases, with 16 bases lying between them. The CDR3 nucleotides are TGCAGCGCCGAGGGAGGATGGGACACAGATACGCAGTATTTT. The encoded protein is CSAEGGWDTDTQYF.